The clone carrying this T cell receptor beta chain was observed at least ten times. Antigen: not known. This sample is drawn from a study of T cell repertoires in cytomegalovirus infection. TCRdb itself ran the reads through MiXCR, one entry per CDR3 protein. This sample has 90,000 to 130,000 distinct CDR3 sequences, with 9.5% to 13% found just once. The CDR3 sequence is 16 residues long. V lost 0 bases to trimming and J lost 5 bases; unmatched junction nucleotides: 7. Sequencing was carried out using PBMCs, sequenced either directly or after in vitro stimulation (not recorded which). The sequence was collected from a human donor in good health (CMV status not recorded). Some clones in this sample may be carry-over from other donors' samples. The rearrangement links TRBV12-3 or TRBV12-4 to TRBJ2-5, with 9 bases matching TRBD1. CDR3 DNA sequence: TGTGCCAGCAGTTTAGCGCTGGGACAGGGATCCGAGACCCAGTACTTC. Translating it yields CASSLALGQGSETQYF.